These T cell receptor beta chains were read from a single sample in a study of siplizumab effects on memory and regulatory T cells. Data came from immunoSEQ multiplex PCR; TCRdb stores just in-frame clones and leaves some out. Of fewer than 70,000 clones in the sample, around nine tenths are singletons; the top ten hold 1.7%. Sequencing was done on a sample of Tregs sorted from blood. The receptors come from a human donor in good health. Both conserved end residues are part of each CDR3. The D gene is left open where the match is weak. Rows give clone size only sometimes, using once, few, many, or a class for an expanded clone.

.,TRBD1,TRBJ1-1,TRBV2,CASSGQGAITEAFF,TGTGCCAGCAGTGGGCAGGGGGCAATCACTGAAGCTTTCTTT
.,TRBD2,TRBJ2-2,TRBV7-2,CASSSGLAGGGGELFF,TGTGCCAGCAGCTCAGGACTAGCGGGGGGTGGCGGGGAGCTGTTTTTT
once,.,TRBJ1-3,TRBV15,CATSRLGGDGNTIYF,TGTGCCACCAGCCGGCTTGGGGGCGACGGAAACACCATATATTTT
.,.,TRBJ2-5,TRBV6-1,CASSEDPGSEETQYF,TGTGCCAGCAGTGAAGACCCCGGGAGTGAAGAGACCCAGTACTTC
.,.,TRBJ1-5,TRBV28,CASSLGGGNQPQHF,TGTGCCAGCAGTTTAGGGGGTGGCAATCAGCCCCAGCATTTT
.,.,TRBJ2-3,TRBV30,CAWGAGSLTDTQYF,TGTGCCTGGGGGGCAGGGTCCCTCACAGATACGCAGTATTTT
.,.,TRBJ2-2,TRBV6-1,CASRTGNTGELFF,TGTGCCAGCAGGACAGGGAACACCGGGGAGCTGTTTTTT
.,TRBD1,TRBJ2-3,TRBV11-2,CASSTRTGGTDTQYF,TGTGCCAGCAGCACTCGGACAGGGGGCACAGATACGCAGTATTTT
.,TRBD1,TRBJ2-7,TRBV11-3,CASSFGTGPYEQYF,TGTGCCAGCAGCTTCGGGACAGGGCCATACGAGCAGTACTTC
few,.,TRBJ1-5,TRBV2,CASSLDGYQPQHF,TGTGCCAGCAGCCTGGACGGTTATCAGCCCCAGCATTTT
.,.,TRBJ1-2,TRBV19,CASSMLGGRVYGYTF,TGTGCCAGTAGTATGTTAGGGGGGCGCGTCTATGGCTACACCTTC
.,.,TRBJ2-5,TRBV30,CAWSVRLDRYF,TGTGCCTGGAGTGTACGGCTAGACCGGTACTTC
.,.,TRBJ1-5,TRBV11-2,CASSLVGHLNQPQHF,TGTGCCAGCAGCTTAGTGGGACATCTCAATCAGCCCCAGCATTTT
.,TRBD1,TRBJ2-1,TRBV19,CASSIRGGAGSYNEQFF,TGTGCCAGTAGTATTAGAGGGGGCGCGGGCTCCTACAATGAGCAGTTCTTC
.,TRBD1,TRBJ2-2,TRBV7-3,CASGLPPGTGDTGELFF,TGTGCCAGCGGCTTACCCCCCGGGACAGGGGACACCGGGGAGCTGTTTTTT
once,TRBD2,TRBJ2-7,TRBV27,CASSLSGISYEQYF,TGTGCCAGCAGTTTAAGCGGGATTTCCTACGAGCAGTACTTC
.,TRBD2,TRBJ2-2,TRBV6-6,CASSYSTSGGPGELFF,TGTGCCAGCAGTTACTCTACTAGCGGGGGCCCCGGGGAGCTGTTTTTT
.,.,TRBJ2-5,TRBV7-9,CASSLGVETQYF,TGTGCCAGCAGCTTAGGAGTAGAGACCCAGTACTTC
.,.,TRBJ1-5,TRBV5-6,CASGSWGRNQPQHF,TGTGCCAGCGGCTCATGGGGGCGCAATCAGCCCCAGCATTTT
few,TRBD1,TRBJ1-5,TRBV19,CASSPGQGGNQPQHF,TGTGCCAGTAGCCCTGGACAGGGCGGCAATCAGCCCCAGCATTTT